This entry lists 9 T cell receptor beta chains sequenced from one sample in a study of T cell changes during pregnancy in multiple sclerosis. The data were produced by immunoSEQ multiplex PCR, yet TCRdb's version contains in-frame clones alone and is incomplete. Found here are 50,000 to 60,000 clones, around 89% of them singletons; the top ten hold around 0.58%. The starting material was CD4+ T cells from peripheral blood mononuclear cells, obtained in the first trimester of pregnancy. The receptor source for this set is a female donor with multiple sclerosis, enrolled in a pregnancy study.

V usage is TRBV28 and J usage is TRBJ1-1, with D perhaps matching TRBD1 (5 bases). V dropped 1 base and J dropped 4 bases, with 16 bases sitting between them. The V gene's germline CDR1 is MDHEN and CDR2 SYDVKM. The CDR3 runs 16 residues. The CDR3: CASSLSSSGEGTEAFF. The CDR3 DNA reads TGTGCCAGCAGTTTATCGTCTTCGGGGGAAGGCACTGAAGCTTTCTTT.

This chain joins TRBV7-2 and TRBJ2-7, with a weak D call TRBD1 (5 bases). Germline-derived CDR1 and CDR2 are SGHTA and FQGNSA. Between the trimmed V and J ends, which lost 5 bases and 3 bases, there was a span of 8 bases. The CDR3 runs 12 residues. The CDR3 sequence is CASSVDSYEQYF. The CDR3 nucleotides read TGTGCCAGCAGCGTCGACAGCTACGAGCAGTACTTC.

The rearrangement uses TRBV27 and TRBJ2-3; a possible D gene is TRBD1 (6 bases). CDR1 MNHEY and CDR2 SMNVEV come from the germline V gene (reference sequence). The CDR3 extends over 13 amino acids. V lost 10 bases to trimming and J lost 5 bases, with 16 bases between them. CDR3 DNA sequence: TGTGCCACCGGACACAGGGTCCGAGATACGCAGTATTTT. Its protein product is CATGHRVRDTQYF.

The CDR3 is CASSATNRDYEQYF. DNA of the CDR3: TGTGCCAGCAGTGCCACGAACAGGGACTACGAGCAGTACTTC. The V gene is TRBV6-1, the J gene TRBJ2-7, with D maybe TRBD1 (6 bases). The ends were cut back, 4 bases at V and 3 bases at J, with 13 bases in the middle. From germline, CDR1 is MNHNS and CDR2 SASEGT. The CDR3 totals 14 residues.

The chain joins TRBV10-3 to TRBJ2-7; 9 positions agree with TRBD1. Trimming cost V 9 bases and J 4 bases; bases outside gene matches: 7. The CDR3 is 13 amino acids. From germline, CDR1 is ENHRY and CDR2 SYGVKD. DNA for the CDR3: TGTGCCATTTCCGGGACAGGGAGATACGAGCAGTACTTC. Translating gives CAISGTGRYEQYF.

This rearrangement joins TRBV7-2 to TRBJ2-1; D may be TRBD1 (6 bases). The CDR3 is made up of 15 amino acids. Trimming pared 3 bases from V and 2 bases from J, leaving 11 bases between. Germline V gene sequence: CDR1 SGHTA, CDR2 FQGNSA. CDR3 sequence (DNA): TGTGCCAGCAGCTTGGGGGCCACGACCTACAATGAGCAGTTCTTC. It encodes CASSLGATTYNEQFF.

This clone appeared a single time. V usage is TRBV15 and J usage is TRBJ2-3; TRBD2 matches at 10 bases. Germline-derived CDR1 and CDR2 are LNHNV and YYDKDF (reference sequence). V shed 3 bases, J shed 7 bases, and the junction held 10 bases outside the gene matches. CDR3 length: 16 amino acids. Written as DNA, the CDR3 is TGTGCCACCAGCAGGAAGAGCAGCGGGGGGGCAAATACGCAGTATTTT. Translated: CATSRKSSGGANTQYF.

Points on this clone: Other DNA sequences within the sample encode an identical CDR3. The rearrangement links TRBV18 to TRBJ2-7; TRBD1 agrees at 9 bases. The CDR3 loop spans 13 amino acids. The V and J ends lost 3 bases and 6 bases, in that order; junction bases with no gene match: 3. Germline CDR1 and CDR2: KGHSH and LQKENI. CDR3 nucleotide sequence: TGTGCCAGCTCACCTGGGACAGGGCGCGAGCAGTACTTC. This codes for CASSPGTGREQYF.

This chain links TRBV28 with TRBJ1-4; TRBD1 might be the D (6 bases). Deletions cut 5 bases from V and 2 bases from J, with 12 bases between. The CDR3 loop spans 15 amino acids. Looked up from germline, CDR1 is MDHEN and CDR2 is SYDVKM. The CDR3 loop is CASSPQGSTNEKLFF. As DNA, the CDR3 is TGTGCCAGCAGTCCCCAGGGGTCGACTAATGAAAAACTGTTTTTT.